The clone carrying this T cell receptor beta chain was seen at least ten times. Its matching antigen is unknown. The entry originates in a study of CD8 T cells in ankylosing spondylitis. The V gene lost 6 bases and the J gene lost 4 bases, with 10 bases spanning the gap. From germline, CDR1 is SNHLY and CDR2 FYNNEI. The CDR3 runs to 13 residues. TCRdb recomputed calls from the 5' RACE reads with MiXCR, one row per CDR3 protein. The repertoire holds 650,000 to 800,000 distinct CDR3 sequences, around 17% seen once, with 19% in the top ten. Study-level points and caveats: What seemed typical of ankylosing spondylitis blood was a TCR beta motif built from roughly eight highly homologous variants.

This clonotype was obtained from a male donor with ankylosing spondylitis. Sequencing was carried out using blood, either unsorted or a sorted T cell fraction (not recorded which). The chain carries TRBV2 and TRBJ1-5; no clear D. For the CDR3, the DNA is TGTGCCAGCAGAGGCAGCAGTAATCAGCCCCAGCATTTT. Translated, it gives CASRGSSNQPQHF. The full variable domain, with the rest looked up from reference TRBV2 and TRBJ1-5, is EPEVTQTPSHQVTQMGQEVILRCVPISNHLYFYWYRQILGQKVEFLVSFYNNEISEKSEIFDDQFSVERPDGSNFTLKIRSTKLEDSAMYFCASRGSSNQPQHFGDGTRLSIL.